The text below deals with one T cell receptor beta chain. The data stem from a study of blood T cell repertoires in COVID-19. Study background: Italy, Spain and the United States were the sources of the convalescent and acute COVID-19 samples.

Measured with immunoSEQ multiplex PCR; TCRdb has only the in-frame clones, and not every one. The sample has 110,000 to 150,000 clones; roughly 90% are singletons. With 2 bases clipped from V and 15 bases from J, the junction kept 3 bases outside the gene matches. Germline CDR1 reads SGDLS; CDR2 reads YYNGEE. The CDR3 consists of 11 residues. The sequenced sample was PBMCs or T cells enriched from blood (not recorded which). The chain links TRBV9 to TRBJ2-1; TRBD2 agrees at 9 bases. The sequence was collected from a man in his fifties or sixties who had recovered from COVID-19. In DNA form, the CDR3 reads TGTGCCAGCAGCGTCCGTAGCGGGGGGTTCTTC. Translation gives CASSVRSGGFF.